This TCR beta chain stems from a study of control samples from healthy donors and cancer patients. Assay used: immunoSEQ multiplex PCR; TCRdb lists only in-frame clones, some missing. This sample has 24,000 or so clones, with more than 70% found just once. CDR3 length: 12 amino acids. The V gene lost 6 bases and the J gene lost 7 bases, with 7 bases spanning the gap. From germline, CDR1 is LNHDA and CDR2 SQIVND (reference sequence). The sample was PBMCs. The chain has TRBV19 and TRBJ1-6; D unresolved. This TCR was sampled from a man aged 55 to 70 with head and neck cancer. The CDR3 loop is CASSLGNSPLHF. The CDR3 DNA reads as TGTGCCAGTAGCTTAGGGAATTCACCCCTCCACTTT.